A single sample gave rise to the 7 T cell receptor beta chains below, sequenced in a study of T cells in Graves' hyperthyroidism and ophthalmopathy (dated by TCRdb to about 2019). Library method: multiplex PCR. Sequencing was carried out with an Illumina HiSeq 2000. The TCR beta CDR3 regions were amplified from the RNA transcripts. The first round of RT-PCR for the TCR CDR3 was performed with the HTBI primer set and the Qiagen OneStep RT-PCR kit. TCRdb reworked the public reads: Q25 trimming with fastp, MiXCR clone assembly, productive beta chains retained. CDR3 protein duplicates are merged, each entry listing the most common genes and DNA. The sample data list around 620,000 distinct CDR3 sequences, and 14% of these were observed just once. The ten largest clones capture approximately 6.4% of the sample. The sample comprised blood. The receptors here all came from a woman aged 18-29 years with Graves' ophthalmopathy.

This clonotype occurred a few times. The chain links TRBV5-6 to TRBJ1-6; 8 bases are shared with TRBD1. This CDR3 contains 15 residues. V lost 4 bases, J lost 9 bases, and 9 bases stayed unmatched. The germline V gene encodes CDR1 SGHDT and CDR2 YYEEEE. Here the CDR3 reads CASSRVDRESSPLHF. DNA of the CDR3: TGTGCCAGCAGCCGGGTGGACAGGGAGAGTTCACCCCTCCACTTT.

The genes are TRBV6-5 and TRBJ2-7; TRBD2 matches at 9 bases. The CDR3 has 15 amino acids. V shed 1 base and J 4 bases; nucleotides not matched to a gene: 5. Germline CDR1 MNHEY, CDR2 SVGAGI. DNA for the CDR3: TGTGCCAGCAGTTACTTAAGCGGGAGGCGGTACGAGCAGTACTTC. Its translation: CASSYLSGRRYEQYF.

This clonotype was seen at least ten times. This chain links TRBV28 with TRBJ1-1; D is perhaps TRBD1 (5 bases). The CDR3 sequence is 12 residues long. Germline V gives CDR1 MDHEN, CDR2 SYDVKM. Trimming pared 4 bases from V and 11 bases from J, leaving 14 bases between. The CDR3 nucleotides are TGTGCCAGCAGTTCACCTGGGGGTAGGGCTTTCTTT. This gives the protein CASSSPGGRAFF.

This clonotype was recorded many times. V gene TRBV12-3 or TRBV12-4 combines with J gene TRBJ2-7; 9 positions match TRBD2. Trimming cost V 6 bases and J 0 bases; bases outside gene matches: 6. The CDR3 totals 15 residues. CDR3 sequence reads: CASSLLAGFSYEQYF. The CDR3 bases are TGTGCCAGCAGCCTCCTAGCGGGATTCTCCTACGAGCAGTACTTC.

This clonotype was found many times. The chain combines TRBV6-2 or TRBV6-3 with TRBJ2-3; D is unresolved. Per the germline V gene, CDR1 is MNHEY and CDR2 is SVGEGT. V was pared by 7 bases and J by 0 bases, with 8 bases between. The CDR3 consists of 13 residues. CDR3 nucleotide sequence: TGTGCCAGCAAGCGACACAGCACAGATACGCAGTATTTT. Protein: CASKRHSTDTQYF.

This clonotype was picked up many times. V usage is TRBV28 and J usage is TRBJ2-5; D possibly corresponds to TRBD2 (6 bases). Per the germline V gene, CDR1 is MDHEN and CDR2 is SYDVKM. The CDR3 consists of 13 residues. V lost 2 bases and J lost 2, with 6 bases in between. CDR3 nucleotides: TGTGCCAGCAGTTTAGGGGGGCAAGAGACCCAGTACTTC. Its translation is CASSLGGQETQYF.

The chain couples TRBV6-7 to TRBJ2-7; D is uncertain. TRBV6-7 is designated an ORF whose function remains uncertain. V was cut by 10 bases and J by 0 bases, with 13 bases left in between. This CDR3 is built from 13 residues. The CDR3: CATKGWSSYEQYF. As DNA, the CDR3 is TGTGCCACGAAAGGATGGAGCTCCTACGAGCAGTACTTC.